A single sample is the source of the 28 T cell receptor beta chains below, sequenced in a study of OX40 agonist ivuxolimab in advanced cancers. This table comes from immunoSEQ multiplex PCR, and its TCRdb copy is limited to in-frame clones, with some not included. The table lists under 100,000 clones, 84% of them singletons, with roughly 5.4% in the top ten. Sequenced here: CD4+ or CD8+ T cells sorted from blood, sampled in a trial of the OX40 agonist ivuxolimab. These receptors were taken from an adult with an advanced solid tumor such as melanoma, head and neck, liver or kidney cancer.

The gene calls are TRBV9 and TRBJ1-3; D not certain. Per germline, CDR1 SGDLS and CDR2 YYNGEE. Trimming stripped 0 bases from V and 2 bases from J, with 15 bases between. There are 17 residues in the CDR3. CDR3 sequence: CASSVGGGPQAGNTIYF. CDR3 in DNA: TGTGCCAGCAGCGTAGGAGGAGGTCCCCAGGCTGGAAACACCATATATTTT. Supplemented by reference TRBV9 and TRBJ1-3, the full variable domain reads DSGVTQTPKHLITATGQRVTLRCSPRSGDLSVYWYQQSLDQGLQFLIQYYNGEERAKGNILERFSAQQFPDLHSELNLSSLELGDSALYFCASSVGGGPQAGNTIYFGEGSWLTVV.

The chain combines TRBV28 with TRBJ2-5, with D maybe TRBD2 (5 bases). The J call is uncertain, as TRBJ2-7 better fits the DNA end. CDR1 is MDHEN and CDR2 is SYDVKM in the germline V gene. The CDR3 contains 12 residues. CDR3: CASAEGAYEQYF. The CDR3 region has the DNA TGTGCCAGCGCCGAGGGCGCCTACGAGCAGTACTTC.

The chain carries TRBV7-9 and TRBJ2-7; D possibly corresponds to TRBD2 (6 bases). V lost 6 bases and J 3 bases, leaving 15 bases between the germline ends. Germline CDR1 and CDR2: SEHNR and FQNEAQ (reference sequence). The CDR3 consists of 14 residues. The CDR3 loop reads CASRASETFYEQYF. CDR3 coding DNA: TGTGCCAGCAGAGCTAGCGAGACTTTCTACGAGCAGTACTTC.

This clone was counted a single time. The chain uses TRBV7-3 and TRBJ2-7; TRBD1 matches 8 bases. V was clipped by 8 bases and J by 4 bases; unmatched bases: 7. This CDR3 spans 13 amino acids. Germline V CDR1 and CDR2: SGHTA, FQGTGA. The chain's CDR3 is CASGQGARYEQYF. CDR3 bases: TGTGCCAGCGGCCAGGGGGCCCGTTACGAGCAGTACTTC.

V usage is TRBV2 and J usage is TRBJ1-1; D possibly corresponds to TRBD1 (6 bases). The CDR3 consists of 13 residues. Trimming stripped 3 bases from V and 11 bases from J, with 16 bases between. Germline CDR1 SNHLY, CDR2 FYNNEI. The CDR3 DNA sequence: TGTGCCAGCAGTGACTCAGGGGTTGTATCGGCTTTCTTT. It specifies CASSDSGVVSAFF.

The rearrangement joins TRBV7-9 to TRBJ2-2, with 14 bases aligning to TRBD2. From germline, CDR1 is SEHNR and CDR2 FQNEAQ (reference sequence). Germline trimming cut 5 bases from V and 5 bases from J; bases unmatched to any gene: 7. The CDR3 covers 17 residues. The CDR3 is CASSKGLAGVGTGELFF. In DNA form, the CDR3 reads TGTGCCAGCAGCAAGGGACTAGCGGGAGTCGGTACCGGGGAGCTGTTTTTT.

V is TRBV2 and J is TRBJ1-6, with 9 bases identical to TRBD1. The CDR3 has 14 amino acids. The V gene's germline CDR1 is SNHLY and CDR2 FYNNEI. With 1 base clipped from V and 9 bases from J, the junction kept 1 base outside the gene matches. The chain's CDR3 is CASSEGDRVSPLHF. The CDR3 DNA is TGTGCCAGCAGTGAAGGGGACAGGGTTTCACCCCTCCACTTT.

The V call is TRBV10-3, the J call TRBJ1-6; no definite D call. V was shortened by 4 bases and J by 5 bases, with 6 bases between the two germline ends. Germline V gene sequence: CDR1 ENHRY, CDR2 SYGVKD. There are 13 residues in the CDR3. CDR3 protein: CAISAADNSPLHF. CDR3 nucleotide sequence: TGTGCCATCAGTGCAGCGGATAATTCACCCCTCCACTTT.

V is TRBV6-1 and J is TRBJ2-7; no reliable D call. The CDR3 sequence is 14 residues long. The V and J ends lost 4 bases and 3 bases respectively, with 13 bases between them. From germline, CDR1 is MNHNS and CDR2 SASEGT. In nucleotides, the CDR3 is TGTGCCAGCAGTGGTATTTTTGACGTCTACGAGCAGTACTTC. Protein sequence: CASSGIFDVYEQYF.

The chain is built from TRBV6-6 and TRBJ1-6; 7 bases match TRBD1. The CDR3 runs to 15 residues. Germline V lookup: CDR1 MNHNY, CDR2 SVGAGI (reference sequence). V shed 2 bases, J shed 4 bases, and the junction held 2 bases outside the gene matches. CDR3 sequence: CASSYRGQYNSPLHF. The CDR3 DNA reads TGTGCCAGCAGTTACAGGGGACAGTATAATTCACCCCTCCACTTT.

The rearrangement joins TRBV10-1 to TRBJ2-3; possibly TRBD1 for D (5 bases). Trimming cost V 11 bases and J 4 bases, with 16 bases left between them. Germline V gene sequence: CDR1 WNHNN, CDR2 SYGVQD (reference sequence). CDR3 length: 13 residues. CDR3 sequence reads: CAAKNRIADTQYF. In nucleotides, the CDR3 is TGCGCCGCCAAGAACAGGATCGCAGATACGCAGTATTTT.

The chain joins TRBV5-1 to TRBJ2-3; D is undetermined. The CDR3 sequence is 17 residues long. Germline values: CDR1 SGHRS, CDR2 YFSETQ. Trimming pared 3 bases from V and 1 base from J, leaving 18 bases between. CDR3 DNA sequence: TGCGCCAGCAGCTCTCCCGACGAGCGAATTGGCACAGATACGCAGTATTTT. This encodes CASSSPDERIGTDTQYF.

CDR3: CASSISPGSYEQYF. The DNA of the CDR3 is TGTGCCAGTAGTATTAGTCCGGGCTCCTACGAGCAGTACTTC. The chain has TRBV19 and TRBJ2-7; D uncertain. CDR1 and CDR2 from the germline V gene are LNHDA and SQIVND (reference sequence). The CDR3 spans 14 residues. The V gene lost 3 bases and the J gene lost 0 bases, with 9 bases spanning the gap.

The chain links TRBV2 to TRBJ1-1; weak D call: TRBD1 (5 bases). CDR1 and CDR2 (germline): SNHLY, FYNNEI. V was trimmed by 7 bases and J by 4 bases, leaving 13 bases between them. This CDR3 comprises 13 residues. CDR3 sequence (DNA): TGTGCCAGCAAGACAGAGGGACCCACTGAAGCTTTCTTT. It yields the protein CASKTEGPTEAFF.

CDR3 nucleotide sequence: TGTGCCACCTCGTTGGACCAGGCTGTGAGGCAGTTCTTC. It encodes CATSLDQAVRQFF. The chain has TRBV6-6 and TRBJ2-1; D unclear. Germline V gene lookup returns CDR1 MNHNY and CDR2 SVGAGI (reference sequence). The V gene lost 10 bases and the J gene lost 12 bases, with 22 bases spanning the gap. The CDR3 contains 13 residues.

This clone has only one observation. The CDR3 loop is CASRPLMTGGEDQPQHF. In DNA form, the CDR3 reads TGTGCCAGCAGACCGCTAATGACAGGGGGGGAGGATCAGCCCCAGCATTTT. The chain recombines TRBV5-8 with TRBJ1-5; 9 bases are shared with TRBD1. The CDR3 spans 17 residues. Trimming took 5 bases from V and 5 from J; bases not matched to a gene: 14. The germline gives CDR1 SGHTS, CDR2 YDEGEE.

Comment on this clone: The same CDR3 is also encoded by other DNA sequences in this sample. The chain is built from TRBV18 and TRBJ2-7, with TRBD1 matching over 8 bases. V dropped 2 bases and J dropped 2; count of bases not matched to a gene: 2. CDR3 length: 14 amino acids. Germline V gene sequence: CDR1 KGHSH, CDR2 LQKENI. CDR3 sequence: CASSPGQGPYEQYF. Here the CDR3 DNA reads TGTGCCAGCTCACCAGGACAGGGCCCCTACGAGCAGTACTTC. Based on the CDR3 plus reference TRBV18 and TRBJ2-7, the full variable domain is NAGVMQNPRHLVRRRGQEARLRCSPMKGHSHVYWYRQLPEEGLKFMVYLQKENIIDESGMPKERFSAEFPKEGPSILRIQQVVRGDSAAYFCASSPGQGPYEQYFGPGTRLTVT.

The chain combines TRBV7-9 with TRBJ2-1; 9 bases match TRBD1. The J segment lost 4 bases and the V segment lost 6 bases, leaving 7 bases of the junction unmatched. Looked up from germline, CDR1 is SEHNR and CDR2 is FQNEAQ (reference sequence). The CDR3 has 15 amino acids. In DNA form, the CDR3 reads TGTGCCAGCAGGGGACCGGGACAGGGATACAATGAGCAGTTCTTC. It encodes CASRGPGQGYNEQFF. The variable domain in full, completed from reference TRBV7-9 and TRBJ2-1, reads DTGVSQNPRHKITKRGQNVTFRCDPISEHNRLYWYRQTLGQGPEFLTYFQNEAQLEKSRLLSDRFSAERPKGSFSTLEIQRTEQGDSAMYLCASRGPGQGYNEQFFGPGTRLTVL.

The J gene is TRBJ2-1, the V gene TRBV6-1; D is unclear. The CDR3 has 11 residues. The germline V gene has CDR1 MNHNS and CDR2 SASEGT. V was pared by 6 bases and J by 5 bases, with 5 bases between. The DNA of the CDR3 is TGTGCCAGCAGGTTCCACAATGAGCAGTTCTTC. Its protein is CASRFHNEQFF.

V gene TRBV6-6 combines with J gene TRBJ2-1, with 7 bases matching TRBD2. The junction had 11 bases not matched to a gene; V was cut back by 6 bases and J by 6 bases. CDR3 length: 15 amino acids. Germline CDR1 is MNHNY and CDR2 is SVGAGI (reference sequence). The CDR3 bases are TGTGCCAGCAGCCCTCCATTCCCGGGGGGCAATGAGCAGTTCTTC. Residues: CASSPPFPGGNEQFF.

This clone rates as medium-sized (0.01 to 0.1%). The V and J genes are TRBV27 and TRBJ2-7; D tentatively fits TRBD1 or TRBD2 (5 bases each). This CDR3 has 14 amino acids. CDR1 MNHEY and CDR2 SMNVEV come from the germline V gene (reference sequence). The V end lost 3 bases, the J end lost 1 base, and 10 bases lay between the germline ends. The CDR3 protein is CASSFRGASYEQYF. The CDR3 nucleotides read TGTGCCAGCAGTTTCCGAGGGGCGTCCTACGAGCAGTACTTC.

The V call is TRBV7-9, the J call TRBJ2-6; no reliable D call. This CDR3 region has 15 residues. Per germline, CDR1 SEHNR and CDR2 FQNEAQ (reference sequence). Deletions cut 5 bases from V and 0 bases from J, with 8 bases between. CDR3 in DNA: TGTGCCAGCAGCCCTGACGGCTCTGGGGCCAACGTCCTGACTTTC. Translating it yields CASSPDGSGANVLTF.

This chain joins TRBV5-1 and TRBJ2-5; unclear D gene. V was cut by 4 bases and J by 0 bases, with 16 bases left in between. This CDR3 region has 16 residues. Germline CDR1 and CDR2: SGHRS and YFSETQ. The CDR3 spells CASSVDLPAYQETQYF. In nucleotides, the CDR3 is TGCGCCAGCAGCGTCGACCTGCCGGCGTACCAAGAGACCCAGTACTTC.

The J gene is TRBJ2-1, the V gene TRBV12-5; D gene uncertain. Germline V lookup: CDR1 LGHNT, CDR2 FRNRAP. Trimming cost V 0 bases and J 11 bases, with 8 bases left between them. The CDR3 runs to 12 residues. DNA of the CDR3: TGTGCTAGTGGTTTGGTACTTGGTAAGCAGTTCTTC. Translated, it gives CASGLVLGKQFF.

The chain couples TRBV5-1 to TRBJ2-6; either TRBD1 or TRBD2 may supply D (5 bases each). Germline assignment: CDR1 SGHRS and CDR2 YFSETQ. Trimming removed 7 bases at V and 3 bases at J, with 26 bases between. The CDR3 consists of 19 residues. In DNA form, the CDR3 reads TGCGCCAGCGGACTGTGGACACCCTCGATCTTGGGTGGGGCCAACGTCCTGACTTTC. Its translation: CASGLWTPSILGGANVLTF.

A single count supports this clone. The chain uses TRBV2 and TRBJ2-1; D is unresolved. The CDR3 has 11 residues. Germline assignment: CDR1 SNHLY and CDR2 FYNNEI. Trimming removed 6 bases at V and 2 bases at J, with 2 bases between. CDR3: CASRAYNEQFF. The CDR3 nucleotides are TGTGCCAGCAGAGCCTACAATGAGCAGTTCTTC.

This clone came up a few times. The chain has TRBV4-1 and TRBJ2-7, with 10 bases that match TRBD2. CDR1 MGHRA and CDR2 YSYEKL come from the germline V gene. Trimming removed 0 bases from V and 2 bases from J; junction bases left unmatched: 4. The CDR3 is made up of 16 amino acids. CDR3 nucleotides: TGCGCCAGCAGCCAAGATAGGACTAGCGGCACCTACGAGCAGTACTTC. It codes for CASSQDRTSGTYEQYF.

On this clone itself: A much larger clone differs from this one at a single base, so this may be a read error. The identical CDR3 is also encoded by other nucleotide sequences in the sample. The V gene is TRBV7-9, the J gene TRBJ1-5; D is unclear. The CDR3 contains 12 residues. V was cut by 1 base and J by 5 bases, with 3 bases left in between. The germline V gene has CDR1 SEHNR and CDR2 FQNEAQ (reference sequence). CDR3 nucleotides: TGTGCCAGCAGCTTAGGAGATCAGCCCCAGCATTTT. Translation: CASSLGDQPQHF.